These 27 T cell receptor beta chains came from one sample sequenced in a study of blood T cell repertoires in COVID-19. Sequencing used immunoSEQ multiplex PCR; TCRdb keeps in-frame clones, though not all of them. The data show around 240,000 clones, about 82% seen once. Sequencing was carried out using PBMCs or T cells enriched from blood (not recorded which). These receptor sequences come from a woman between 45 and 60 years old who had recovered from COVID-19.

The J gene is TRBJ2-7, the V gene TRBV7-9; D is ambiguous. Germline V gene data show CDR1 as SEHNR and CDR2 as FQNEAQ (reference sequence). The CDR3 runs 12 residues. V shed 0 bases and J shed 6 bases, with 6 bases lying between them. The CDR3: CASSLANSEQYF. Written as DNA, the CDR3 is TGTGCCAGCAGCTTAGCCAATTCCGAGCAGTACTTC.

The V call is TRBV28, the J call TRBJ1-4, with no clear D. Trimming shortened V by 5 bases and J by 6 bases, and 16 bases separated the two germline ends. This CDR3 is built from 15 residues. Germline lookup yields CDR1 MDHEN and CDR2 SYDVKM. In nucleotides, the CDR3 is TGTGCCAGCAGTCTAAAGACACCTCCTTATGAAAAACTGTTTTTT. Residues: CASSLKTPPYEKLFF. The variable domain in full, with the rest retrieved from reference TRBV28 and TRBJ1-4, is DVKVTQSSRYLVKRTGEKVFLECVQDMDHENMFWYRQDPGLGLRLIYFSYDVKMKEKGDIPEGYSVSREKKERFSLILESASTNQTSMYLCASSLKTPPYEKLFFGSGTQLSVL.

The chain carries TRBV5-1 and TRBJ1-2; no reliable D call. Trimming shortened V by 0 bases and J by 4 bases, and 10 bases separated the two germline ends. The CDR3 has 14 residues. Germline V gene sequence: CDR1 SGHRS, CDR2 YFSETQ. CDR3 DNA sequence: TGCGCCAGCAGCTTGGATGGGCCCGGCTATGGCTACACCTTC. Its protein product is CASSLDGPGYGYTF.

V gene TRBV9 combines with J gene TRBJ1-6, with D uncertain. Germline CDR1 reads SGDLS; CDR2 reads YYNGEE. The CDR3 covers 15 residues. The germline V and J ends were trimmed by 2 bases and 5 bases, with 11 bases remaining between them. CDR3 sequence (DNA): TGTGCCAGCAGCGTCAGACCGGGAGATAATTCACCCCTCCACTTT. Amino acid sequence: CASSVRPGDNSPLHF.

The chain links TRBV19 to TRBJ2-5, with TRBD2 matching 11 bases. Germline CDR1 LNHDA, CDR2 SQIVND (reference sequence). The CDR3 consists of 18 residues. V lost 1 base to trimming and J lost 4 bases; unmatched junction nucleotides: 11. CDR3 region: CASSIGTTSGAIGETQYF. As DNA, the CDR3 is TGTGCCAGTAGTATAGGTACGACTAGCGGGGCGATAGGAGAGACCCAGTACTTC.

The gene calls are TRBV6-2 or TRBV6-3 and TRBJ2-1, with 8 bases fitting TRBD1. The CDR3 loop spans 15 amino acids. J was trimmed by 7 bases and V by 5 bases; bases with no gene match: 10. Germline CDR1 is MNHEY and CDR2 is SVGEGT. The CDR3 nucleotides are TGTGCCAGCAGTGCCTGGGGGACAGGTTCTAATGAGCAGTTCTTC. Protein: CASSAWGTGSNEQFF.

This chain links TRBV4-2 with TRBJ1-2; possible D gene TRBD1, 5 bases. Trimming left V 5 bases short and J 4 bases short, with 11 bases between. Per the germline V gene, CDR1 is LGHNA and CDR2 is YNFKEQ. CDR3 length: 13 residues. The CDR3 loop is CASSAGQIYGYTF. CDR3 nucleotide sequence: TGTGCCAGCAGCGCCGGACAAATCTATGGCTACACCTTC.

The chain is built from TRBV6-5 and TRBJ1-5; D might be TRBD1 (6 bases). Germline CDR1 MNHEY, CDR2 SVGAGI. Trimming removed 6 bases at V and 2 bases at J, with 14 bases between. This CDR3 region has 15 residues. The chain's CDR3 is CASSKGGGRNQPQHF. The CDR3 DNA follows: TGTGCCAGCAGCAAGGGGGGGGGACGCAATCAGCCCCAGCATTTT.

This clone was detected once. This chain connects TRBV28 to TRBJ1-3, with D tentatively TRBD1 (5 bases). Per germline, CDR1 MDHEN and CDR2 SYDVKM. This CDR3 is 15 amino acids long. V lost 5 bases, J lost 4 bases, and 15 bases lay in between. CDR3 amino acids: CASSGAGGGGNTIYF. CDR3 bases: TGTGCCAGCAGTGGCGCGGGCGGGGGAGGAAACACCATATATTTT.

The chain employs TRBV7-9 and TRBJ1-3, with D maybe TRBD1 (5 bases). CDR3 length: 15 amino acids. Germline CDR1 reads SEHNR; CDR2 reads FQNEAQ (reference sequence). Trimming removed 1 base from V and 1 base from J, with 8 bases in between. The CDR3 bases are TGTGCCAGCAGCTTAGACAGGTCATCTGGAAACACCATATATTTT. Its protein is CASSLDRSSGNTIYF.

The chain combines TRBV11-2 with TRBJ1-1, with D possibly being TRBD1 (5 bases). The CDR3 has 13 residues. The ends were cut back, 2 bases at V and 11 bases at J, with 15 bases in the middle. In germline, CDR1 is SGHAT, CDR2 FQNNGV. CDR3 nucleotides: TGTGCCAGCAGCTTAATAGACAGTTCGGCGGCTTTCTTT. It codes for CASSLIDSSAAFF.

CDR3 nucleotide sequence: TGTGCCAGCAGTTTAGAGGATGAAAAACTGTTTTTT. Encoded protein: CASSLEDEKLFF. This rearrangement joins TRBV28 to TRBJ1-4; no reliable D call. V shed 2 bases and J shed 6 bases, with 4 bases lying between them. CDR1 MDHEN and CDR2 SYDVKM come from the germline V gene. The CDR3 contains 12 residues.

The chain carries TRBV5-1 and TRBJ1-1; no clear D gene. This CDR3 spans 15 amino acids. Germline loops: CDR1 SGHRS, CDR2 YFSETQ. V was cut by 0 bases and J by 2 bases, with 11 bases left in between. The CDR3 is CASSLGAVGNTEAFF. CDR3 in DNA: TGCGCCAGCAGCTTGGGGGCCGTAGGAAACACTGAAGCTTTCTTT. Based on the CDR3 plus reference TRBV5-1 and TRBJ1-1, the full variable domain is KAGVTQTPRYLIKTRGQQVTLSCSPISGHRSVSWYQQTPGQGLQFLFEYFSETQRNKGNFPGRFSGRQFSNSRSEMNVSTLELGDSALYLCASSLGAVGNTEAFFGQGTRLTVV.

This rearrangement joins TRBV19 to TRBJ1-4, with 7 bases fitting TRBD1. Per germline, CDR1 LNHDA and CDR2 SQIVND (reference sequence). Germline trimming cut 4 bases from V and 5 bases from J; bases unmatched to any gene: 7. This CDR3 region has 15 residues. Here the CDR3 reads CASSTGTVGNEKLFF. DNA for the CDR3: TGTGCCAGTAGTACGGGGACAGTGGGCAATGAAAAACTGTTTTTT.

The rearrangement links TRBV7-9 to TRBJ2-7, with TRBD2 matching 7 bases. Germline V gives CDR1 SEHNR, CDR2 FQNEAQ (reference sequence). Trimming cost V 5 bases and J 6 bases; bases outside gene matches: 16. The CDR3 spans 16 residues. DNA of the CDR3: TGTGCCAGCAGCACCACCGTCTGGCGGGAGTTAGGCGAGCAGTACTTC. Encoded protein: CASSTTVWRELGEQYF.

This sequence joins TRBV4-3 and TRBJ2-1; D is perhaps TRBD2 (5 bases). There are 15 residues in the CDR3. The V gene's germline CDR1 is LGHNA and CDR2 YSLEER. Trimming pared 4 bases from V and 3 bases from J, leaving 13 bases between. As DNA, the CDR3 is TGCGCCAGCAGCCCGGAGAACGGGATCTACAATGAGCAGTTCTTC. The encoded protein is CASSPENGIYNEQFF.

In this sample, this clone turned up once. The gene calls are TRBV13 and TRBJ2-7; no definite D call. Germline CDR1 PRHDT, CDR2 FYEKMQ (reference sequence). Trimming removed 5 bases from V and 4 bases from J, with 12 bases in between. This CDR3 has 13 residues. The CDR3 nucleotides are TGTGCCAGCAGCCAGGATACAGTTTACGAGCAGTACTTC. It codes for CASSQDTVYEQYF.

This chain uses TRBV7-9 with TRBJ2-1; 8 positions agree with TRBD2. V shed 5 bases and J 2 bases; nucleotides not matched to a gene: 11. Germline V gene sequence: CDR1 SEHNR, CDR2 FQNEAQ (reference sequence). The CDR3 is 17 residues long. In DNA form, the CDR3 reads TGTGCCAGCAGCCCCCCCGTCGGGAGGGAAACCTACAATGAGCAGTTCTTC. This gives the protein CASSPPVGRETYNEQFF.

V is TRBV5-1 and J is TRBJ2-1; the match to TRBD2 covers 7 bases. After removal of 4 bases from V and 6 bases from J, the junction contained 13 bases not matched to a gene. The germline V gene has CDR1 SGHRS and CDR2 YFSETQ. The CDR3 runs to 16 residues. Written as DNA, the CDR3 is TGCGCCAGCAGCCTAAAGGGTCTCTCGGGGGGCAATGAGCAGTTCTTC. Translation gives CASSLKGLSGGNEQFF. The whole variable domain, filled in from reference TRBV5-1 and TRBJ2-1, reads KAGVTQTPRYLIKTRGQQVTLSCSPISGHRSVSWYQQTPGQGLQFLFEYFSETQRNKGNFPGRFSGRQFSNSRSEMNVSTLELGDSALYLCASSLKGLSGGNEQFFGPGTRLTVL.

This sequence joins TRBV10-1 and TRBJ1-1, with D possibly TRBD1 on 5 matching bases. This CDR3 comprises 13 residues. Germline V gene lookup returns CDR1 WNHNN and CDR2 SYGVQD (reference sequence). Trimming removed 6 bases from V and 4 bases from J, with 12 bases in between. The CDR3 loop reads CASSQGLGTEAFF. Written as DNA, the CDR3 is TGCGCCAGCAGCCAGGGTTTGGGCACTGAAGCTTTCTTT.

V usage is TRBV4-1 and J usage is TRBJ2-5, with D unresolved. The V end lost 3 bases, the J end lost 5 bases, and 13 bases lay between the germline ends. The CDR3 has 14 amino acids. CDR1 and CDR2 from the germline V gene are MGHRA and YSYEKL. CDR3 protein: CASSHPTRTETQYF. The DNA for the CDR3 is TGCGCCAGCAGCCACCCGACACGAACGGAGACCCAGTACTTC.

This clone was seen a few times. The sample has other DNA sequences that encode this CDR3 too. The V and J genes are TRBV18 and TRBJ1-2; the match to TRBD1 covers 10 bases. Germline-derived CDR1 and CDR2 are KGHSH and LQKENI. The CDR3 runs to 14 residues. V shed 3 bases and J 4 bases; nucleotides not matched to a gene: 2. CDR3 protein: CASSPGQGSYGYTF. Here the CDR3 DNA reads TGTGCCAGCTCACCGGGACAGGGGAGCTATGGCTACACCTTC.

The count of this clone is one. The chain links TRBV27 to TRBJ2-3, with D perhaps matching TRBD2 (6 bases). Germline CDR1 and CDR2: MNHEY and SMNVEV (reference sequence). Trimming took 8 bases from V and 3 from J, leaving 18 bases between them. The CDR3 is made up of 15 amino acids. In nucleotides, the CDR3 is TGTGCCAGCTCCTTCGGCGGGATCGGTACAGATACGCAGTATTTT. Amino acids: CASSFGGIGTDTQYF.

The V gene is TRBV7-8, the J gene TRBJ1-1, with D possibly TRBD1 on 6 matching bases. Germline V gene sequence: CDR1 SGHVS, CDR2 FQNEAQ. Trimming took off 1 base at V and 4 bases at J, with 7 bases between the two ends. This CDR3 is 13 amino acids long. The chain's CDR3 is CASSLGGGTEAFF. The CDR3 nucleotides are TGTGCCAGCAGCTTAGGAGGGGGCACTGAAGCTTTCTTT. Based on the CDR3 plus reference TRBV7-8 and TRBJ1-1, the full variable domain is GAGVSQSPRYKVAKRGQDVALRCDPISGHVSLFWYQQALGQGPEFLTYFQNEAQLDKSGLPSDRFFAERPEGSVSTLKIQRTQQEDSAVYLCASSLGGGTEAFFGQGTRLTVV.

The chain couples TRBV7-3 to TRBJ1-1, with 7 bases identical to TRBD1. Germline CDR1 reads SGHTA; CDR2 reads FQGTGA. With 5 bases clipped from V and 3 bases from J, the junction kept 3 bases outside the gene matches. The CDR3 length is 13 residues. CDR3 protein: CASSRDRDTEAFF. CDR3 coding DNA: TGTGCCAGCAGCAGAGACAGGGACACTGAAGCTTTCTTT.

The CDR3 protein is CASSSTWDRGTNNYGYTF. In nucleotides, the CDR3 is TGTGCCAGCAGTTCGACCTGGGACAGGGGGACCAATAACTATGGCTACACCTTC. This sequence joins TRBV27 and TRBJ1-2, with TRBD1 matching 11 bases. V lost 4 bases, J lost 1 base, and 11 bases stayed unmatched. This CDR3 is 18 amino acids long. CDR1 and CDR2 from the germline V gene are MNHEY and SMNVEV (reference sequence).

The V call is TRBV7-2, the J call TRBJ1-6; 7 bases fit TRBD1. The CDR3 covers 16 residues. V lost 7 bases and J lost 4; bases outside the gene matches: 10. CDR1 and CDR2 from the germline V gene are SGHTA and FQGNSA. The CDR3 region has the DNA TGTGCCAGCACCGCCCGGAGGGGGCGATATAATTCACCCCTCCACTTT. Translated, it gives CASTARRGRYNSPLHF.